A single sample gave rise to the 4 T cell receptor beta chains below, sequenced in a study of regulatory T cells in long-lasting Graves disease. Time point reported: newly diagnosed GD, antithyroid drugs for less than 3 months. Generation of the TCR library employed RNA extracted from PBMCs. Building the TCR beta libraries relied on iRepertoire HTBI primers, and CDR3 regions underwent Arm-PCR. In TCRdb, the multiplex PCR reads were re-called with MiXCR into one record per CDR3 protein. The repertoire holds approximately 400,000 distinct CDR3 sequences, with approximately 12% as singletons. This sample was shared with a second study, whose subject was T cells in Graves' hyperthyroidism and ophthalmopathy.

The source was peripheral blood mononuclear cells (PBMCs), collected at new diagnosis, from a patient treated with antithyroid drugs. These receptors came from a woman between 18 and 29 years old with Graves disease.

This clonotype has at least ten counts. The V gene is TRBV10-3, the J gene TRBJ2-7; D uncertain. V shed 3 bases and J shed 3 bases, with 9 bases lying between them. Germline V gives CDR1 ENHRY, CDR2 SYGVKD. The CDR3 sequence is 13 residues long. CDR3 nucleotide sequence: TGTGCCATCAGTGACAGAAACCTCTACGAGCAGTACTTC. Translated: CAISDRNLYEQYF.

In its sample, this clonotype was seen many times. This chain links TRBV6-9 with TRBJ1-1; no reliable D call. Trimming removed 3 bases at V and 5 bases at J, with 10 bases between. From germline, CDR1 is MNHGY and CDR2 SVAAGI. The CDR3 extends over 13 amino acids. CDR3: CASSYIGRTEAFF. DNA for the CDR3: TGTGCCAGCAGTTACATCGGGCGAACTGAAGCTTTCTTT.

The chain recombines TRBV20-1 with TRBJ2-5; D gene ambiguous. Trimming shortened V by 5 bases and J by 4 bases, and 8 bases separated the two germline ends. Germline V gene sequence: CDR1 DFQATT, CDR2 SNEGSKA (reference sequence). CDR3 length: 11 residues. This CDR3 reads CSAPKAETQYF. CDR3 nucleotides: TGCAGTGCTCCGAAAGCAGAGACCCAGTACTTC.

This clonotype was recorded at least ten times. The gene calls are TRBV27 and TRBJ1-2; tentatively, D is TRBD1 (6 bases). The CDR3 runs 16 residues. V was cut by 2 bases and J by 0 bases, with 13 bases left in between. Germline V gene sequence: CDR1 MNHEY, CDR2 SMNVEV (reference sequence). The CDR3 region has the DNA TGTGCCAGCAGTTTAAGCGGCAGGGGACCTAACTATGGCTACACCTTC. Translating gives CASSLSGRGPNYGYTF.